This T cell receptor (beta chain) was found in a study of T cells in narcolepsy. In the study overall: Healthy controls were enrolled alongside patients with narcolepsy type 1 or type 2. Overall study findings and caveats: Autoreactive clone sequences were missing from some blood memory CD4+ repertoires. Same-patient CSF and blood CD4+ T cell clonotypes included HCRT-specific and TRIB2-specific autoreactive ones. Reportedly, autoreactive clonotypes were serially detected in patients' blood but not controls'.

Measured with immunoSEQ multiplex PCR; TCRdb has only the in-frame clones, and not every one. The table records tens of thousands of clones, about 90% of them present only once. As to this clone: Its antigen is currently unknown.

This CDR3 contains 12 residues. The germline CDR1 and CDR2 sequences are LNHDA and SQIVND (reference sequence). The V end lost 8 bases, the J end lost 6 bases, and 10 bases lay between the germline ends. The chain recombines TRBV19 with TRBJ2-2; unclear D gene. The source of this sequence is a human donor in good health. Sequencing used memory (CD45RA-) CD4+ T cells from blood. The CDR3 reads CASSRWAGELFF. The CDR3 DNA follows: TGTGCCAGTTCAAGATGGGCCGGGGAGCTGTTTTTT.